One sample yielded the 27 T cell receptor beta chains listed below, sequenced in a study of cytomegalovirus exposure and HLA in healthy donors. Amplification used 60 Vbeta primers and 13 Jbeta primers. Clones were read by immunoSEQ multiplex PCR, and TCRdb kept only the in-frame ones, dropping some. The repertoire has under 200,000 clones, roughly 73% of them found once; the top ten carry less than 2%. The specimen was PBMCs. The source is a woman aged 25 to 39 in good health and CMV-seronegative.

CDR3 nucleotide sequence: TGTGCCAGCAGGTCAGGGGGCACAGATACGCAGTATTTT. Protein product: CASRSGGTDTQYF. V gene TRBV7-3 combines with J gene TRBJ2-3, with D possibly being TRBD1 (6 bases). Trimming stripped 6 bases from V and 1 base from J, with 8 bases between. The germline V gene encodes CDR1 SGHTA and CDR2 FQGTGA. This CDR3 has 13 residues.

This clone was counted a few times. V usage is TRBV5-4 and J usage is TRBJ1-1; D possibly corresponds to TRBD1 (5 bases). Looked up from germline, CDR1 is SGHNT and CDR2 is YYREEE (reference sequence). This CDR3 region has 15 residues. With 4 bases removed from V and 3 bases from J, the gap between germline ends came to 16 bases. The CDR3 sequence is CASSAGGAGDTEAFF. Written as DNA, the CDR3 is TGTGCCAGCAGCGCGGGCGGGGCTGGGGACACTGAAGCTTTCTTT.

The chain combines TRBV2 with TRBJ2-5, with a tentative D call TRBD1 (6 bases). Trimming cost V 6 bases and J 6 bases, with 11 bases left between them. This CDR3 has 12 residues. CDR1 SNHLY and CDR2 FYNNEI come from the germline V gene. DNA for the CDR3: TGTGCCAGCAGGAACAGGGAAAAGACCCAGTACTTC. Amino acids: CASRNREKTQYF.

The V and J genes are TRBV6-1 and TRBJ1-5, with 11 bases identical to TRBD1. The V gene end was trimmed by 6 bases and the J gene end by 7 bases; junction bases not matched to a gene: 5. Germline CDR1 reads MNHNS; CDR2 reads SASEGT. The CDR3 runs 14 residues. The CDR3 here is CASRTGTGGQPQHF. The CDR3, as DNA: TGTGCCAGCAGAACCGGGACAGGGGGACAGCCCCAGCATTTT.

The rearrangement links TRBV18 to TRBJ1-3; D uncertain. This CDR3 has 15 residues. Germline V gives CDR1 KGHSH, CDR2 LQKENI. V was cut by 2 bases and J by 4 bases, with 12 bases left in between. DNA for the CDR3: TGTGCCAGCTCACCAGCCCCTTCGGGGGGAAACACCATATATTTT. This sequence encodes CASSPAPSGGNTIYF. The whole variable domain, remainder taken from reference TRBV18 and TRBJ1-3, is NAGVMQNPRHLVRRRGQEARLRCSPMKGHSHVYWYRQLPEEGLKFMVYLQKENIIDESGMPKERFSAEFPKEGPSILRIQQVVRGDSAAYFCASSPAPSGGNTIYFGEGSWLTVV.

This CDR3 reads CASSFSRGEGNTEAFF. The CDR3 coding sequence is TGCGCCAGCAGCTTCTCCAGGGGCGAGGGGAACACTGAAGCTTTCTTT. This chain uses TRBV5-1 with TRBJ1-1; TRBD1 might be the D (6 bases). CDR1 and CDR2 (germline): SGHRS, YFSETQ. The CDR3 length is 16 residues. Trimming stripped 2 bases from V and 1 base from J, with 15 bases between.

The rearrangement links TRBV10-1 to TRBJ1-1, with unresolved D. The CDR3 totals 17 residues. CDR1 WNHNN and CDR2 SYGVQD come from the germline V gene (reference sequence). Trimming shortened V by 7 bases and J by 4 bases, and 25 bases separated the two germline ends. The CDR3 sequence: CASNLIRDLPTGTEAFF. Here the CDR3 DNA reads TGCGCCAGCAATCTCATCCGGGATCTTCCCACGGGCACTGAAGCTTTCTTT.

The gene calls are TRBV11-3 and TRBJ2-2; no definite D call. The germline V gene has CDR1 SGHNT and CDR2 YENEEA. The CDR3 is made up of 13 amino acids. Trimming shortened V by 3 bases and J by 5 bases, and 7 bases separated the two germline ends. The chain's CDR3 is CASSLAATGELFF. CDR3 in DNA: TGTGCCAGCAGCTTGGCTGCTACCGGGGAGCTGTTTTTT.

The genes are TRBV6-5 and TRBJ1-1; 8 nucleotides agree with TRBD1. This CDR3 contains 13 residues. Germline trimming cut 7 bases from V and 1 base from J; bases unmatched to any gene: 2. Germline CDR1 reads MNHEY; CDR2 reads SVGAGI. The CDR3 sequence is CASKDRENTEAFF. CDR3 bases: TGTGCCAGCAAGGACAGGGAGAACACTGAAGCTTTCTTT.

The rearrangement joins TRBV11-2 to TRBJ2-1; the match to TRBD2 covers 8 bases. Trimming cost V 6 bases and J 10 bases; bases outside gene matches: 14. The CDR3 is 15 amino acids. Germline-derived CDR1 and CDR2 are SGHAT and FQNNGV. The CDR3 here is CASRSHGGASEEQFF. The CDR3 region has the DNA TGTGCCAGCAGAAGCCACGGGGGGGCGAGTGAAGAGCAGTTCTTC.

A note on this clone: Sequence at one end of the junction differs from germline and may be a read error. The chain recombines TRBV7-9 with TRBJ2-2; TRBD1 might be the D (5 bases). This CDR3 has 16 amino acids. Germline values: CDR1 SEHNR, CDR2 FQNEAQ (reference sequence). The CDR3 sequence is CSSSSTENLNTGELFF. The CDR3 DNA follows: TGTTCCAGCAGCTCGACAGAGAATCTTAACACCGGGGAGCTGTTTTTT. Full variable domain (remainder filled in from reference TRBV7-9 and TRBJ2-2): DTGVSQNPRHKITKRGQNVTFRCDPISEHNRLYWYRQTLGQGPEFLTYFQNEAQLEKSRLLSDRFSAERPKGSFSTLEIQRTEQGDSAMYLCSSSSTENLNTGELFFGEGSRLTVL.

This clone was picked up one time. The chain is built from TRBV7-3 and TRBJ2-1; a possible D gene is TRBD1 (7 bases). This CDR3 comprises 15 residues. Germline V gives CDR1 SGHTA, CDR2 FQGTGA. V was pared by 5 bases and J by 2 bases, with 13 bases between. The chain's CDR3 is CASSPGGTAYNEQFF. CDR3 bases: TGTGCCAGCAGCCCAGGGGGGACAGCCTACAATGAGCAGTTCTTC.

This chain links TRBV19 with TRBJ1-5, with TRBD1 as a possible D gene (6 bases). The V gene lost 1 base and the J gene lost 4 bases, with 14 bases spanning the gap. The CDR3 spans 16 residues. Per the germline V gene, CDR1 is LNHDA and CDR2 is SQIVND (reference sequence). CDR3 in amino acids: CASSIGATGRNQPQHF. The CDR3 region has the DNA TGTGCCAGTAGTATAGGGGCAACAGGGCGGAATCAGCCCCAGCATTTT.

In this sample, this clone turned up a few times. The CDR3 nucleotides are TGTGCCAGCAGCTTTAGGGCAGGGGATGGCTACACCTTC. As protein: CASSFRAGDGYTF. V usage is TRBV7-3 and J usage is TRBJ1-2, with TRBD1 as a possible D gene (6 bases). The CDR3 is made up of 13 amino acids. Germline CDR1 reads SGHTA; CDR2 reads FQGTGA. Trimming removed 3 bases from V and 6 bases from J, with 11 bases in between.

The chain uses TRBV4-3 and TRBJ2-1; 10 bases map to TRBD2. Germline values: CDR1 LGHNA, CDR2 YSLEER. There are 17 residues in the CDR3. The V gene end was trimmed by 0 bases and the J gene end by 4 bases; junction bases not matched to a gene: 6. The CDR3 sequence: CASSQDGTSGTYNEQFF. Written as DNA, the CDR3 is TGCGCCAGCAGCCAAGATGGAACTAGCGGGACGTACAATGAGCAGTTCTTC.

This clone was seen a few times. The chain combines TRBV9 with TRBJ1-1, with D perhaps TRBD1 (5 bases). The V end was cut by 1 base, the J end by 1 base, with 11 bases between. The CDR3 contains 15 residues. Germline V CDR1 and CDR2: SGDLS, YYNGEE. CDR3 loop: CASSVQGNPNTEAFF. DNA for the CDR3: TGTGCCAGCAGCGTACAGGGCAATCCGAACACTGAAGCTTTCTTT.

The CDR3 sequence is CASSELYLAGGPETQYF. CDR3 bases: TGTGCCAGCAGTGAATTATATCTAGCGGGGGGGCCGGAGACCCAGTACTTC. The chain has TRBV25-1 and TRBJ2-5, with TRBD2 matching 12 bases. Trimming removed 1 base from V and 5 bases from J; junction bases left unmatched: 8. The CDR3 loop spans 17 amino acids. CDR1 is MGHDK and CDR2 is SYGVNS in the germline V gene.

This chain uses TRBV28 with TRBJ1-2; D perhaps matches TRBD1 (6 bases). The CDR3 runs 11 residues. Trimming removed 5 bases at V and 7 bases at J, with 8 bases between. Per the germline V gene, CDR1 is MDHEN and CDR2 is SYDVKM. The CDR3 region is CASSTTGGYTF. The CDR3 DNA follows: TGTGCCAGCAGTACGACAGGTGGCTACACCTTC.

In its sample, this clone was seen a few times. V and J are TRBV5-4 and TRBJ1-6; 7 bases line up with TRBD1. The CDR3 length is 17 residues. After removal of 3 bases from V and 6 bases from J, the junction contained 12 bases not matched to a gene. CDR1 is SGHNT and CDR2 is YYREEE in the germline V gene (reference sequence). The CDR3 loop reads CASSSGATGIRNSPLHF. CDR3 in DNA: TGTGCCAGCAGCTCTGGGGCGACAGGGATCCGTAATTCACCCCTCCACTTT. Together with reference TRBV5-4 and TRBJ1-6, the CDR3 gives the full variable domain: ETGVTQSPTHLIKTRGQQVTLRCSSQSGHNTVSWYQQALGQGPQFIFQYYREEENGRGNFPPRFSGLQFPNYSSELNVNALELDDSALYLCASSSGATGIRNSPLHFGNGTRLTVT.

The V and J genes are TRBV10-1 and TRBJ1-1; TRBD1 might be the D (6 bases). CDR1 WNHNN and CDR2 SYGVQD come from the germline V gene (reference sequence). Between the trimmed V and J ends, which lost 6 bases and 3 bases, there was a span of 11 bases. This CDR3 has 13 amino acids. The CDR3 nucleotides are TGCGCCAGCAGACAGACAGGATACACTGAAGCTTTCTTT. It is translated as CASRQTGYTEAFF.

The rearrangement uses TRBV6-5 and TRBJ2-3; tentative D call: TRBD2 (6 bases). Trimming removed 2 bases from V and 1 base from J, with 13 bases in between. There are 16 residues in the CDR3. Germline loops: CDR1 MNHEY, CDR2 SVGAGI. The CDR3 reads CASSYGRTIGTDTQYF. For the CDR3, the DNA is TGTGCCAGCAGTTACGGTAGGACTATCGGCACAGATACGCAGTATTTT.

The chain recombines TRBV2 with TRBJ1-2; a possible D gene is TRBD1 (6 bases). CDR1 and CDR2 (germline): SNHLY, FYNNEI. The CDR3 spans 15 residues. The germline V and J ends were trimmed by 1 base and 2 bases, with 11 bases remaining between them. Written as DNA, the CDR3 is TGTGCCAGCAGTGAAGGAAGGGGGACCAACTATGGCTACACCTTC. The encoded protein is CASSEGRGTNYGYTF.

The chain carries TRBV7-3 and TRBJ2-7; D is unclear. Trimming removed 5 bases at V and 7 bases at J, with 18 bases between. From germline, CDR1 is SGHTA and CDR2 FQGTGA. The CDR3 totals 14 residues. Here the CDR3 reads CASSNLPVKAEQYF. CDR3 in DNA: TGTGCCAGCAGCAATCTACCCGTGAAAGCAGAGCAGTACTTC.

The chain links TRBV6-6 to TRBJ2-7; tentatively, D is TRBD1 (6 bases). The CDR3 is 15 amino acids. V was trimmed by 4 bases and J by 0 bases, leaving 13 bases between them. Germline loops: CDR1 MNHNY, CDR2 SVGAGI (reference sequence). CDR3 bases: TGTGCCAGCAGTTTACAGGGAACAACCTCCTACGAGCAGTACTTC. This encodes CASSLQGTTSYEQYF.

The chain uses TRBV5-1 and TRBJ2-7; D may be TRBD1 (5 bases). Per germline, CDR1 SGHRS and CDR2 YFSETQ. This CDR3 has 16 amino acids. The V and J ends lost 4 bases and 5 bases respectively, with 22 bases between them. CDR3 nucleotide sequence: TGCGCCAGCAGCATCTCCCGACAGCCCACAGTGGACGAGCAGTACTTC. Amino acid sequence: CASSISRQPTVDEQYF.

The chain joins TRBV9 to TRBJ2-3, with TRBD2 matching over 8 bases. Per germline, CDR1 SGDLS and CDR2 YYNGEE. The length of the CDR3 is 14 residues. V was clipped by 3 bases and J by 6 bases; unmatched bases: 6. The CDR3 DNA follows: TGTGCCAGCAGCGCCGGGACTAGGAGTGATACGCAGTATTTT. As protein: CASSAGTRSDTQYF.

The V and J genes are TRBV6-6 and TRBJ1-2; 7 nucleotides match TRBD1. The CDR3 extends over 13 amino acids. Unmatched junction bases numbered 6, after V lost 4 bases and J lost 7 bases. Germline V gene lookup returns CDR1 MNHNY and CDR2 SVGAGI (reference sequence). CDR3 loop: CASSLDRRGGYTF. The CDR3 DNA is TGTGCCAGCAGTTTGGACAGGAGGGGTGGCTACACCTTC.